This TCR beta chain derives from a study of graft-versus-host responses after intestinal transplantation. Study context: The transplants performed in recipients were multivisceral, liver-intestinal, or isolated intestinal. Every one of the recipients received anti-thymocyte globulin induction and afterwards took tacrolimus and steroids for around three years.

Overall study findings and caveats: GvH clones were identified in recipient marrow, with some first appearing in ileum or blood.

Per germline, CDR1 SGDLS and CDR2 YYNGEE. With 3 bases removed from V and 1 base from J, the gap between germline ends came to 10 bases. CDR3 size: 14 residues. For this clone: Its antigen is not identified.

The data were produced by immunoSEQ multiplex PCR, yet TCRdb's version contains in-frame clones alone and is incomplete. The sample includes 75,000 to 100,000 clones, around 83% seen only once; the top ten take roughly 17%. The receptor's source is a human donor who received an intestinal transplant. Sequenced here: unstimulated CD8+ T cells sorted from spleen or lymph node cells, sampled before intestinal transplant. V gene TRBV9 combines with J gene TRBJ2-5, with a possible D match to TRBD2 (5 bases). The CDR3 DNA is TGTGCCAGCAGCGACGGACTCAGCCAAGAGACCCAGTACTTC. Protein sequence: CASSDGLSQETQYF.